The present TCR beta chain was sequenced within a study of blood T cell repertoires in COVID-19 (dated by TCRdb to 2018 to 2021). Background on the whole study: Samples covering the acute and convalescent phases of COVID-19 were provided by collaborators in the United States, Italy and Spain. Subjects who had been exposed to COVID-19, were actively infected with it, or had recovered from it provided the deeply sampled blood TCRbeta repertoires that made up the dataset. Where available, HLA class I and class II types were taken from metadata supplied by the sample provider and were not determined by assay-based typing. A de-identified subject ID, COVID-19 status, age in years and sex were almost always included in the sample metadata. Samples were obtained from the ongoing ImmuneRACE study (first 160 participants) and from some 1,200 subjects provided by 6 global collaborators. A freely available public database, intended as a resource for researchers studying the immune response to SARS-CoV-2, is where the repertoires were released. The material from the prospective study consisted of cDNA or gDNA derived from T cells, B-cell-depleted T cells, or PBMCs.

On the study overall, not on this receptor specifically: The quantity of clinical and demographic metadata differed by source and by participant and was supplied without curation.

Collaborating institutions collected whole blood in K2EDTA tubes following their own protocols. For TCRbeta analysis, collaborators shipped samples in one of three forms: frozen whole blood, isolated PBMCs, or DNA extracted from either of those sample types. Relative to germline, V is missing 6 bases and J is missing 5 bases, with 1 base of the junction outside any gene match. Via the germline V gene, CDR1 is MDHEN and CDR2 SYDVKM. Inclusive of the bounding cysteine and phenylalanine, the CDR3 is 13 residues long. Kept here is only the CDR3 DNA, which spans 39 bases and is read in frame from base 1. TCRbeta CDR3 regions were amplified from genomic DNA by means of the immunoSEQ Assay, a bias-controlled multiplex PCR. Regarding the original processing steps: The number of nucleated cells in each sample was estimated from the amplification of reference gene primers within the assay. To quantify the absolute abundance of each unique TCRbeta CDR3 rearrangement, sequence reads were collapsed and filtered. Productive Simpson clonality was computed per sample as the square root of Simpson's diversity index over productive rearrangements. Entries here come from immuneACCESS through TCRdb and include only in-frame sequences with V and J called. Some clones fail to appear in such tables; in the studies checked, an unresolved V gene covers under half of the shortfall, and the cause of the remainder is unknown. For V, J and clone size, that table is used; D and trimming come from the DNA. The sample table holds 84,000 or so clones, of which 70% to 90% were seen once. 15% of the sample is in the top ten clones.

Concerning this clone itself: Its antigen has not been determined. One base away there is no much larger clone; base qualities are not given.

This clonotype originated in a woman of 80 years or more with acute or convalescent COVID-19. What was sequenced was peripheral blood. The sequence links TRBV28 to TRBJ2-2; 9 bases in the middle match TRBD1. The DNA sequence follows: TGTGCCAGCAGGACAGGGGGGACCGGGGAGCTGTTTTTT. It encodes CASRTGGTGELFF.